This T cell receptor (beta chain) is drawn from a study of CD8 T cells in ankylosing spondylitis. Germline V gene lookup returns CDR1 DFQATT and CDR2 SNEGSKA (reference sequence). Trimming removed 3 bases from V and 2 bases from J; junction bases left unmatched: 3. The length of the CDR3 is 13 residues. Study observations and caveats: Disease-linked clones reportedly concentrated significantly in matched ankylosing spondylitis synovial fluid. The disease-linked clones had a CD8+ phenotype and low blood frequencies. Past studies reported some motif variants in reactive arthritis synovial fluid and blood.

This clonotype occurred a few times. Its antigen remains unknown. Construction of TCR beta libraries was performed using quantitative 5'-RACE with molecular barcodes. MiXCR, applied by TCRdb to the 5' RACE reads, yields one record per CDR3 protein. The sample has around 250,000 distinct CDR3 sequences; over 30% are singletons. The V call is TRBV20-1, the J call TRBJ2-7, with 8 bases identical to TRBD2. The receptor was derived from a male donor with ankylosing spondylitis or in good health (not recorded which). The sequencing input was blood, either unsorted or a sorted T cell fraction (not recorded which). The CDR3, as DNA: TGCAGTGCTAGTACGGGGGGGCCCTACGAGCAGTACTTC. Translated, it gives CSASTGGPYEQYF.